This TCR beta chain was documented in a study of T cell repertoires in breast cancer. Study-wide background: Tumors, lymph nodes and blood came from breast cancer patients, plus healthy blood. Samples averaged around 480,000 sequences and around 9.5 reads per cell. Findings and limits, study-wide: Singleton TCRs were discarded and only part of each tumor was sampled.

Paired alpha-beta TCRs of CD8+ T cells were analyzed by expanded emulsion RT-PCR. A second nested PCR with blocking oligonucleotides suppressed unpaired genes. Per emulsion RT-PCR mix: about 4,500-280,000 T cells plus C-region, Stepout, V-region primers. Each CDR3 protein is one row after TCRdb ran MiXCR on the emulsion pairing reads. The table lists about 120 distinct CDR3 sequences, about 40% of them singletons. This clonotype was picked up many times. The target antigen is unknown. Between the trimmed V and J ends, which lost 1 base and 2 bases, there was a span of 10 bases. Per the germline V gene, CDR1 is SGHVS and CDR2 is FNYEAQ. The CDR3 covers 15 residues.

The sample comprised CD8+ T cells. This TCR came from a pool of human donors with breast cancer or a healthy control (not recorded which). This sequence joins TRBV7-6 and TRBJ2-3, with D possibly being TRBD1 (6 bases). CDR3 nucleotide sequence: TGTGCCAGCAGCTTAGAGGACAGCTTCACAGATACGCAGTATTTT. Protein: CASSLEDSFTDTQYF.